This T cell receptor (beta chain) was identified during a study of blood T cell repertoires in COVID-19. Overall study: Acute-phase and convalescent COVID-19 samples originated in the United States, Italy and Spain. T cells, B-cell-depleted T cells, or PBMCs supplied cDNA or gDNA.

V shed 1 base and J shed 5 bases, with 11 bases lying between them. This CDR3 is 14 amino acids long. The germline V gene has CDR1 MNHEY and CDR2 SMNVEV (reference sequence). Per the authors' pipeline: Estimation of nucleated cell counts relied on the amplification of reference gene primers. Sequencing used immunoSEQ multiplex PCR; TCRdb keeps in-frame clones, though not all of them. D and trimming were read from the DNA, whereas the V and J calls and clone size are those reported in that table. Here the sample spans tens of thousands of clones, more than 80% being singletons. The chain is built from TRBV27 and TRBJ1-2; D is unclear. The specimen sequenced was peripheral blood. The source of this sequence is a man aged 45-60 years with active or convalescent COVID-19. CDR3 in DNA: TGTGCCAGCAGTTTATTGGGGAGCCCGTATGGCTACACCTTC. It translates to CASSLLGSPYGYTF.